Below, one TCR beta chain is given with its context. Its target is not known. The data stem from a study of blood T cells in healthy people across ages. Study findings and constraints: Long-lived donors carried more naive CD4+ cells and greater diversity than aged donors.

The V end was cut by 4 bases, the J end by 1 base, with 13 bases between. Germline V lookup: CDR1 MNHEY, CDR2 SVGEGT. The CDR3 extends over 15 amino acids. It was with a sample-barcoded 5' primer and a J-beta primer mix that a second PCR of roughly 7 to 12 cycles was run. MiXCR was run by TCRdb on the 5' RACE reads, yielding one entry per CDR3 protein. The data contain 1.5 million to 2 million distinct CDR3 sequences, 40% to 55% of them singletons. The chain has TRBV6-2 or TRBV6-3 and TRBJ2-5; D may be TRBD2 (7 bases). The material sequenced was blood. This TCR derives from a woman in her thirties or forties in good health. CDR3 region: CASSFDAGAQETQYF. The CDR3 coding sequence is TGTGCCAGCAGTTTCGATGCGGGGGCCCAAGAGACCCAGTACTTC.